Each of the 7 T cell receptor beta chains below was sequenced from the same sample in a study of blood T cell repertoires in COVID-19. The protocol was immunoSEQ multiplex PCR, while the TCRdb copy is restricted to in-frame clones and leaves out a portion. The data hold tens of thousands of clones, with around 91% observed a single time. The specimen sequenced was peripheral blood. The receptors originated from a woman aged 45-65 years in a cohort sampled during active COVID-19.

The CDR3 region has the DNA TGCGCCAGCAGCAAACGACAGGGGGCCGCAACGGAGACCCAGTACTTC. Protein: CASSKRQGAATETQYF. J is TRBJ2-5 and V is TRBV5-1; 10 bases align to TRBD1. V was pared by 4 bases and J by 5 bases, with 11 bases of the junction left unmatched. Germline V gives CDR1 SGHRS, CDR2 YFSETQ. The CDR3 is 16 amino acids.

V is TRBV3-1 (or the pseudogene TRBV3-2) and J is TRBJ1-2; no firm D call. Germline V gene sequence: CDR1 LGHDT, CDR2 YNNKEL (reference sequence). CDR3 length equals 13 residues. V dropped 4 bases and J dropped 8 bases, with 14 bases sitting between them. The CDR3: CASSPTLALGYTF. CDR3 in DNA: TGTGCCAGCAGCCCTACTCTAGCCCTCGGCTACACCTTC.

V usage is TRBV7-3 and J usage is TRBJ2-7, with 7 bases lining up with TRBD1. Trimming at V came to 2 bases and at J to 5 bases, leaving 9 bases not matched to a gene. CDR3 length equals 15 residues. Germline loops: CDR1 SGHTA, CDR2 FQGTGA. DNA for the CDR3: TGTGCCAGCAGCTTACCAGGACAGGAATCCGACGAGCAGTACTTC. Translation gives CASSLPGQESDEQYF.

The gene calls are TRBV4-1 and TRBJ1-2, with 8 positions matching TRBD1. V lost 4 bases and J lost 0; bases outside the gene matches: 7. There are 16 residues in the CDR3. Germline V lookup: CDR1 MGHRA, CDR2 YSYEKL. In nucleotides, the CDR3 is TGCGCCAGCAGCCGTCCCACAGGGGGATCTAACTATGGCTACACCTTC. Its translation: CASSRPTGGSNYGYTF.

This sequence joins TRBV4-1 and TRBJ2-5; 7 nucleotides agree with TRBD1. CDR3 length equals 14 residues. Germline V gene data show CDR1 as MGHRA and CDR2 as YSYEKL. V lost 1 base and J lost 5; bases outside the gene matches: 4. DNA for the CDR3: TGCGCCAGCAGCCAAGGACAGGGAATGGAGACCCAGTACTTC. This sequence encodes CASSQGQGMETQYF.

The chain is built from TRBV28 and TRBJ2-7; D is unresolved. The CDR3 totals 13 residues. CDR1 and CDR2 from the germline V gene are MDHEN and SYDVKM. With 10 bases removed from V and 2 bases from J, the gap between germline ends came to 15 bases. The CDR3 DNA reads TGTGCCACCCACTCCGTACAGACCTACGAGCAGTACTTC. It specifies CATHSVQTYEQYF.

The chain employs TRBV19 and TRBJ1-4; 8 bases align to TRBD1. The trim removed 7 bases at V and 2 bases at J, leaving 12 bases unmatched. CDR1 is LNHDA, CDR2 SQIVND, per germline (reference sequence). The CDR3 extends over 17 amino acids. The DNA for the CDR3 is TGTGCCAGTACCCCGGTGACAGGGGTAGGGACTAATGAAAAACTGTTTTTT. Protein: CASTPVTGVGTNEKLFF.